The 24 T cell receptor beta chains reported below all come from one sample, sequenced in a study of a mutant IDH1 vaccine in newly diagnosed glioma. For these receptors, no antigen is known. The time point here: week 11, during vaccination. Vaccination comprised doses that each held 300 ug of mutant IDH1 20-mer peptide, plus topical imiquimod. The method was immunoSEQ multiplex PCR; TCRdb's version includes in-frame clones alone and lacks a portion of them. Of 120,000 or so clones in the sample, around 77% are singletons; the top ten hold 4.5% to 6%. The sequenced sample was PBMCs, obtained from a glioma patient whose treatment included an IDH1 peptide vaccine. These TCRs come from a man aged 35-49 years with glioma.

V gene TRBV6-5 combines with J gene TRBJ2-3, with D unclear. V was shortened by 2 bases and J by 5 bases, with 11 bases between the two germline ends. CDR3 size: 14 residues. CDR1 is MNHEY and CDR2 is SVGAGI in the germline V gene. The CDR3 reads CASSYEPRGDTQYF. The CDR3 nucleotides read TGTGCCAGCAGTTACGAACCGCGCGGAGATACGCAGTATTTT.

Comment on this clone: The same CDR3 also results from other DNA sequences found in this sample. The chain joins TRBV6-1 to TRBJ2-1; no clear D gene. CDR1 is MNHNS, CDR2 SASEGT, per germline. V lost 1 base to trimming and J lost 8 bases, with 6 bases between them. CDR3 length equals 12 residues. Written as DNA, the CDR3 is TGTGCCAGCAGTGAAGAGGGCTATGAGCAGTTCTTC. As protein: CASSEEGYEQFF.

The chain couples TRBV2 to TRBJ2-7, with 7 positions matching TRBD2. This CDR3 contains 13 residues. Germline V CDR1 and CDR2: SNHLY, FYNNEI. The junction had 5 bases not matched to a gene; V was cut back by 7 bases and J by 2 bases. CDR3: CASTAGGTYEQYF. In DNA, the CDR3 is TGTGCCAGCACTGCCGGGGGGACCTACGAGCAGTACTTC.

This chain joins TRBV12-5 and TRBJ1-6, with unresolved D. The ends were cut back, 0 bases at V and 0 bases at J, with 9 bases in the middle. Germline-derived CDR1 and CDR2 are LGHNT and FRNRAP. The CDR3 totals 17 residues. For the CDR3, the DNA is TGTGCTAGTGGTTTGGTAGGGCCGAGCTCCTATAATTCACCCCTCCACTTT. This sequence encodes CASGLVGPSSYNSPLHF.

The chain carries TRBV4-2 and TRBJ2-3; 7 bases align to TRBD1. The CDR3 has 15 amino acids. In germline, CDR1 is LGHNA, CDR2 YNFKEQ. Trimming at V came to 0 bases and at J to 4 bases, leaving 4 bases not matched to a gene. CDR3 DNA: TGTGCCAGCAGCCAAGATTTGCAGGGGGCAGATACGCAGTATTTT. This sequence encodes CASSQDLQGADTQYF.

The rearrangement links TRBV7-3 to TRBJ1-4, with D possibly matching TRBD1 (5 bases). CDR1 is SGHTA, CDR2 FQGTGA, per germline. Trimming cost V 2 bases and J 3 bases, with 16 bases left between them. The CDR3 contains 17 residues. CDR3 DNA: TGTGCCAGCAGCTTAGTCGGCAGGGATTCTGCTAATGAAAAACTGTTTTTT. It is translated as CASSLVGRDSANEKLFF.

This sequence joins TRBV7-2 and TRBJ2-7, with D possibly being TRBD1 (6 bases). Germline lookup yields CDR1 SGHTA and CDR2 FQGNSA. V shed 5 bases and J shed 4 bases, with 15 bases lying between them. The CDR3 loop spans 14 amino acids. CDR3 coding DNA: TGTGCCAGCAGCGGACGGACAGACCTGTACGAGCAGTACTTC. Protein: CASSGRTDLYEQYF. The full variable domain, rest sourced from reference TRBV7-2 and TRBJ2-7, is GAGVSQSPSNKVTEKGKDVELRCDPISGHTALYWYRQSLGQGLEFLIYFQGNSAPDKSGLPSDRFSAERTGGSVSTLTIQRTQQEDSAVYLCASSGRTDLYEQYFGPGTRLTVT.

This chain connects TRBV6-6 to TRBJ1-1, with D uncertain. Germline V lookup: CDR1 MNHNY, CDR2 SVGAGI (reference sequence). The CDR3 runs 13 residues. Trimming left V 4 bases short and J 0 bases short, with 6 bases between. For the CDR3, the DNA is TGTGCCAGCAGTTTAGCTATGAACACTGAAGCTTTCTTT. Protein product: CASSLAMNTEAFF.

This chain connects TRBV7-2 to TRBJ2-2; TRBD1 is a possible D gene (8 bases). Germline CDR1 and CDR2: SGHTA and FQGNSA. The CDR3 consists of 16 residues. V was trimmed by 5 bases and J by 5 bases, leaving 18 bases between them. CDR3 nucleotide sequence: TGTGCCAGCAGCAAACATACAGGGGGAGGGACCGGGGAGCTGTTTTTT. Translating gives CASSKHTGGGTGELFF.

This sequence joins TRBV7-2 and TRBJ1-4, with TRBD1 identical over 9 bases. Germline V gene sequence: CDR1 SGHTA, CDR2 FQGNSA. Germline trimming cut 5 bases from V and 8 bases from J; bases unmatched to any gene: 9. The CDR3 runs to 15 residues. The CDR3, as DNA: TGTGCCAGCAGCGTGGGGACAGGGATCGGGGAAAAACTGTTTTTT. Translated, it gives CASSVGTGIGEKLFF.

The genes are TRBV4-2 and TRBJ1-5; the match to TRBD1 covers 9 bases. The CDR3 runs to 15 residues. The germline V gene has CDR1 LGHNA and CDR2 YNFKEQ. J lost 6 bases, V lost 1 base, and 4 bases had no gene match. CDR3 sequence: CASSQGDRDRQPQHF. In DNA form, the CDR3 reads TGTGCCAGCAGCCAAGGGGACAGGGATCGTCAGCCCCAGCATTTT.

V usage is TRBV16 and J usage is TRBJ1-5; D gene ambiguous. The CDR3 runs to 16 residues. The germline gives CDR1 KGHSY, CDR2 FQNENV. Trimming pared 4 bases from V and 1 base from J, leaving 14 bases between. The CDR3 is CASSLSSGGSNQPQHF. The CDR3 nucleotides read TGTGCCAGCAGCCTAAGTAGCGGCGGAAGCAATCAGCCCCAGCATTTT.

The rearrangement links TRBV14 to TRBJ2-3, with TRBD1 identical over 8 bases. After removal of 3 bases from V and 2 bases from J, the junction contained 10 bases not matched to a gene. The germline gives CDR1 SGHDN, CDR2 FVKESK. This CDR3 is built from 17 residues. The CDR3 here is CASSQEPGQDDTDTQYF. CDR3 in DNA: TGTGCCAGCAGCCAGGAGCCGGGACAGGACGACACAGATACGCAGTATTTT.

This rearrangement joins TRBV6-1 to TRBJ2-2; TRBD1 matches 9 bases. The CDR3 runs to 14 residues. Germline V gene data show CDR1 as MNHNS and CDR2 as SASEGT. V was clipped by 6 bases and J by 4 bases; unmatched bases: 3. As DNA, the CDR3 is TGTGCCAGCAGAACAGGGGGCGGCACCGGGGAGCTGTTTTTT. Amino acids: CASRTGGGTGELFF.

The V gene is TRBV6-5, the J gene TRBJ1-5; perhaps TRBD1 as D (5 bases). Germline values: CDR1 MNHEY, CDR2 SVGAGI. V was shortened by 5 bases and J by 5 bases, with 13 bases between the two germline ends. The CDR3 runs 14 residues. Written as DNA, the CDR3 is TGTGCCAGCAGTGATCAGGGTTCGCATCAGCCCCAGCATTTT. It encodes CASSDQGSHQPQHF.

V is TRBV9 and J is TRBJ2-1, with unresolved D. Trimming shortened V by 0 bases and J by 8 bases, and 3 bases separated the two germline ends. This CDR3 is 11 amino acids long. CDR1 is SGDLS and CDR2 is YYNGEE in the germline V gene. The CDR3 nucleotides are TGTGCCAGCAGCGTAGATTATGAGCAGTTCTTC. It yields the protein CASSVDYEQFF.

This chain uses TRBV6-1 with TRBJ2-1, with TRBD1 matching over 7 bases. Per the germline V gene, CDR1 is MNHNS and CDR2 is SASEGT. Trimming at V came to 6 bases and at J to 10 bases, leaving 6 bases not matched to a gene. The CDR3 runs to 12 residues. CDR3 sequence (DNA): TGTGCCAGCAGAAAAGCGACAGGGGAGCAGTTCTTC. Protein product: CASRKATGEQFF.

In the case of this clone: Its ends do not fully match the called genes, so a read error is possible. The chain recombines TRBV5-1 with TRBJ2-1; possible D gene TRBD2, 5 bases. Germline V lookup: CDR1 SGHRS, CDR2 YFSETQ. The CDR3 contains 13 residues. CDR3 DNA sequence: TGTGCCAGCAGCTTCTTTGGAGGAAGTGAGCAGTTCTTC. As protein: CASSFFGGSEQFF.

V usage is TRBV6-6 and J usage is TRBJ1-6; tentative D call: TRBD1 (5 bases). The CDR3 covers 15 residues. Per germline, CDR1 MNHNY and CDR2 SVGAGI (reference sequence). Between the trimmed V and J ends, which lost 6 bases and 10 bases, there was a span of 19 bases. CDR3 loop: CASRDGQGRGSPLHF. The CDR3 region has the DNA TGTGCCAGCAGGGACGGGCAGGGTAGAGGATCACCCCTCCACTTT.

The genes are TRBV19 and TRBJ1-6; TRBD1 agrees at 8 bases. There are 21 residues in the CDR3. The V gene end was trimmed by 8 bases and the J gene end by 0 bases; junction bases not matched to a gene: 21. CDR1 and CDR2 from the germline V gene are LNHDA and SQIVND (reference sequence). Here the CDR3 reads CASSPGQAFPLKSSYNSPLHF. The DNA of the CDR3 is TGTGCCAGTTCACCGGGACAGGCATTCCCCCTTAAGAGCTCCTATAATTCACCCCTCCACTTT.

This rearrangement joins TRBV6-1 to TRBJ2-4, with D hard to call. V lost 2 bases to trimming and J lost 3 bases, with 5 bases between them. The CDR3 runs 13 residues. Per germline, CDR1 MNHNS and CDR2 SASEGT. This chain's CDR3 is CASSESGKNIQYF. The CDR3 DNA reads as TGTGCCAGCAGTGAATCGGGCAAAAACATTCAGTACTTC.

The chain uses TRBV19 and TRBJ2-7; 12 bases fit TRBD1. This CDR3 region has 18 residues. Germline trimming cut 5 bases from V and 5 bases from J; bases unmatched to any gene: 16. The germline gives CDR1 LNHDA, CDR2 SQIVND (reference sequence). In DNA form, the CDR3 reads TGTGCCAGTAGTTTCTCTCCGGGACAGGGGGCGAGTAGGGACGAGCAGTACTTC. Its translation: CASSFSPGQGASRDEQYF.

The sample holds a few counts of this clone. The chain employs TRBV7-8 and TRBJ1-2; no reliable D call. CDR3 size: 14 residues. CDR1 and CDR2 from the germline V gene are SGHVS and FQNEAQ. The V end was cut by 1 base, the J end by 2 bases, with 8 bases between. CDR3 bases: TGTGCCAGCAGCTTAGTGCGGCAGAACTATGGCTACACCTTC. Translated, it gives CASSLVRQNYGYTF.

The count of this clone is one. The chain carries TRBV7-9 and TRBJ2-3, with unresolved D. CDR3 length equals 11 residues. The germline V and J ends were trimmed by 8 bases and 9 bases, with 12 bases remaining between them. Germline CDR1 is SEHNR and CDR2 is FQNEAQ (reference sequence). The CDR3 spells CASDTPSTQYF. The CDR3, as DNA: TGTGCCAGCGATACTCCGAGCACGCAGTATTTT.